This is a list of T cell receptor beta chains from one sample in a study of blood T cells in healthy people across ages. From the 5' RACE reads, TCRdb called clonotypes with MiXCR, one entry per CDR3 protein. This sample has 1,500,000 or so distinct CDR3 sequences; 35% to 45% occur once, and the top ten carry more than 4%. Sequenced: blood. These receptors all come from a woman aged 18-29 years in good health. The CDR3 runs from the conserved cysteine through the conserved F or W. A D gene is named only where the DNA matches it firmly. Clone size appears in some rows only: once, few, many, or a class for an expanded clone.

CDR3aa: CASSLSPRASGTDTQYF
CDR3nt: TGCGCCAGCAGCTTGTCACCGAGGGCAAGTGGCACAGATACGCAGTATTTT
abundance: -
j_gene: TRBJ2-3
d_gene: -
v_gene: TRBV5-1

CDR3aa: CASSDQQTYEQYF
CDR3nt: TGTGCCAGCAGTGATCAACAGACCTACGAGCAGTACTTC
abundance: few
j_gene: TRBJ2-7
d_gene: -
v_gene: TRBV2

CDR3aa: CAISEQEPYGYTF
CDR3nt: TGTGCCATCAGTGAGCAAGAACCCTATGGCTACACCTTC
abundance: few
j_gene: TRBJ1-2
d_gene: -
v_gene: TRBV10-3

CDR3aa: CSVTRGITEAFF
CDR3nt: TGCAGCGTGACTAGGGGGATAACTGAAGCTTTCTTT
abundance: once
j_gene: TRBJ1-1
d_gene: -
v_gene: TRBV29-1

CDR3aa: CASSKRGGQQETQYF
CDR3nt: TGTGCCAGCAGCAAAAGGGGAGGACAGCAAGAGACCCAGTACTTC
abundance: -
j_gene: TRBJ2-5
d_gene: -
v_gene: TRBV5-6

CDR3aa: CASSLETKYEQYF
CDR3nt: TGCGCCAGCAGCTTGGAAACAAAGTACGAGCAGTACTTC
abundance: -
j_gene: TRBJ2-7
d_gene: -
v_gene: TRBV5-1

CDR3aa: CASSEQGNPPYEQYF
CDR3nt: TGTGCCAGCAGCGAACAGGGGAATCCCCCCTACGAGCAGTACTTC
abundance: -
j_gene: TRBJ2-7
d_gene: TRBD1
v_gene: TRBV9

CDR3aa: CASSQRTSGGARTDTQYF
CDR3nt: TGCGCCAGCAGCCAAAGGACTAGCGGGGGGGCGAGGACAGATACGCAGTATTTT
abundance: -
j_gene: TRBJ2-3
d_gene: TRBD2
v_gene: TRBV5-1

CDR3aa: CASSSSGTVQETQYF
CDR3nt: TGTGCCAGCAGTTCCTCAGGGACTGTACAAGAGACCCAGTACTTC
abundance: -
j_gene: TRBJ2-5
d_gene: -
v_gene: TRBV27

CDR3aa: CSASRRDSRADTQYF
CDR3nt: TGCAGTGCTAGCCGCAGGGATTCGCGCGCAGATACGCAGTATTTT
abundance: -
j_gene: TRBJ2-3
d_gene: -
v_gene: TRBV20-1

CDR3aa: CAISGGQGLLGYTF
CDR3nt: TGTGCCATCAGCGGGGGACAGGGTCTCCTTGGCTACACCTTC
abundance: -
j_gene: TRBJ1-2
d_gene: TRBD1
v_gene: TRBV10-3

CDR3aa: CASRSQGEGEQYF
CDR3nt: TGCGCCAGCAGATCACAGGGGGAAGGTGAGCAGTACTTC
abundance: -
j_gene: TRBJ2-7
d_gene: TRBD1
v_gene: TRBV5-1

CDR3aa: CASSQTGLATDTQYF
CDR3nt: TGCGCCAGCAGCCAAACGGGACTAGCAACAGATACGCAGTATTTT
abundance: -
j_gene: TRBJ2-3
d_gene: TRBD2
v_gene: TRBV4-3

CDR3aa: CASIPLAGPNNEQFF
CDR3nt: TGCGCCAGCATCCCCTTAGCGGGACCAAACAATGAGCAGTTCTTC
abundance: few
j_gene: TRBJ2-1
d_gene: TRBD2
v_gene: TRBV4-3

CDR3aa: CASSLVSPDEQYF
CDR3nt: TGTGCCAGCAGCTTGGTATCACCCGACGAGCAGTACTTC
abundance: few
j_gene: TRBJ2-7
d_gene: -
v_gene: TRBV13

CDR3aa: CASSYTSLAGTTDTQYF
CDR3nt: TGCGCCAGCAGTTATACTTCGCTGGCGGGAACCACAGATACGCAGTATTTT
abundance: -
j_gene: TRBJ2-3
d_gene: -
v_gene: TRBV10-1

CDR3aa: CAISENQHTDTQYF
CDR3nt: TGTGCCATCAGTGAGAACCAGCACACAGATACGCAGTATTTT
abundance: -
j_gene: TRBJ2-3
d_gene: -
v_gene: TRBV10-3

CDR3aa: CARTDVGGYTF
CDR3nt: TGTGCTAGGACAGATGTGGGGGGCTACACCTTC
abundance: few
j_gene: TRBJ1-2
d_gene: -
v_gene: TRBV7-7

CDR3aa: CATYGTGFKNEQFF
CDR3nt: TGTGCCACCTACGGGACAGGCTTTAAGAATGAGCAGTTCTTC
abundance: -
j_gene: TRBJ2-1
d_gene: TRBD1
v_gene: TRBV6-1

CDR3aa: CATSDSGTGAKAYEQYF
CDR3nt: TGTGCCACCAGTGATTCCGGGACAGGGGCGAAGGCCTACGAGCAGTACTTC
abundance: -
j_gene: TRBJ2-7
d_gene: TRBD1
v_gene: TRBV24-1

CDR3aa: CASSHPGTGADTQYF
CDR3nt: TGCGCCAGCAGCCACCCCGGGACAGGGGCAGATACGCAGTATTTT
abundance: -
j_gene: TRBJ2-3
d_gene: TRBD1
v_gene: TRBV4-1

CDR3aa: CASSLAWGVSNGYTF
CDR3nt: TGTGCCAGCAGCTTAGCGTGGGGGGTATCTAATGGCTACACCTTC
abundance: -
j_gene: TRBJ1-2
d_gene: -
v_gene: TRBV7-2

CDR3aa: CASSRTVGEKLFF
CDR3nt: TGTGCCAGCAGTCGGACAGTCGGAGAAAAACTGTTTTTT
abundance: -
j_gene: TRBJ1-4
d_gene: -
v_gene: TRBV6-2/TRBV6-3

CDR3aa: CSAPWKGVEKLFF
CDR3nt: TGCAGTGCTCCTTGGAAGGGGGTTGAAAAACTGTTTTTT
abundance: -
j_gene: TRBJ1-4
d_gene: -
v_gene: TRBV20-1

CDR3aa: CASGRGDLFLEQYF
CDR3nt: TGTGCCAGCGGTCGGGGGGACCTCTTCTTGGAGCAGTACTTC
abundance: -
j_gene: TRBJ2-4
d_gene: TRBD2
v_gene: TRBV11-2

CDR3aa: CACSFSGGPFTGYGYTF
CDR3nt: TGTGCCTGCAGCTTTTCAGGGGGTCCTTTTACGGGCTATGGCTACACCTTC
abundance: once
j_gene: TRBJ1-2
d_gene: TRBD1
v_gene: TRBV7-9

CDR3aa: CASSSRLAVEQFF
CDR3nt: TGTGCCAGCAGCTCGCGACTAGCTGTTGAGCAGTTCTTC
abundance: -
j_gene: TRBJ2-1
d_gene: TRBD2
v_gene: TRBV7-2

CDR3aa: CSVVGLWANTEAFF
CDR3nt: TGCAGCGTTGTGGGCCTGTGGGCAAACACTGAAGCTTTCTTT
abundance: few
j_gene: TRBJ1-1
d_gene: -
v_gene: TRBV29-1

CDR3aa: CASSPTGLGANVLTF
CDR3nt: TGTGCCAGCAGCCCGACAGGGTTAGGGGCCAACGTCCTGACTTTC
abundance: few
j_gene: TRBJ2-6
d_gene: TRBD1
v_gene: TRBV28

CDR3aa: CASSLDGAEGWFTEAFF
CDR3nt: TGTGCCAGCAGCTTAGATGGGGCCGAGGGTTGGTTCACTGAAGCTTTCTTT
abundance: few
j_gene: TRBJ1-1
d_gene: -
v_gene: TRBV7-4

CDR3aa: CSATARGGVYNEQFF
CDR3nt: TGCAGTGCTACCGCCCGGGGGGGGGTTTACAATGAGCAGTTCTTC
abundance: few
j_gene: TRBJ2-1
d_gene: TRBD2
v_gene: TRBV20-1

CDR3aa: CAIRYGTGLYGYTF
CDR3nt: TGTGCCATCAGATACGGGACAGGCCTCTATGGCTACACCTTC
abundance: few
j_gene: TRBJ1-2
d_gene: TRBD1
v_gene: TRBV10-3

CDR3aa: CASSDDRGYGYTF
CDR3nt: TGTGCCAGCAGTGATGATCGTGGCTATGGCTACACCTTC
abundance: -
j_gene: TRBJ1-2
d_gene: -
v_gene: TRBV6-4

CDR3aa: CAWNRSGYTF
CDR3nt: TGTGCCTGGAACAGGTCTGGCTACACCTTC
abundance: -
j_gene: TRBJ1-2
d_gene: -
v_gene: TRBV30

CDR3aa: CSARGGDSNQPQHF
CDR3nt: TGCAGTGCTAGGGGGGGGGATAGCAATCAGCCCCAGCATTTT
abundance: few
j_gene: TRBJ1-5
d_gene: -
v_gene: TRBV20-1

CDR3aa: CASRRTGWHEQYF
CDR3nt: TGTGCCAGCAGGCGTACAGGGTGGCACGAGCAGTACTTC
abundance: few
j_gene: TRBJ2-7
d_gene: -
v_gene: TRBV6-5

CDR3aa: CASSLSYSDNYGYTF
CDR3nt: TGTGCCAGCAGCTTATCCTACAGCGATAACTATGGCTACACCTTC
abundance: -
j_gene: TRBJ1-2
d_gene: -
v_gene: TRBV7-9

CDR3aa: CASSQGGSRVTGELFF
CDR3nt: TGCGCCAGCAGCCAAGGCGGCTCTCGGGTCACCGGGGAGCTGTTTTTT
abundance: -
j_gene: TRBJ2-2
d_gene: -
v_gene: TRBV4-3

CDR3aa: CASSHIQPYNEQFF
CDR3nt: TGTGCCAGCAGCCACATCCAGCCCTACAATGAGCAGTTCTTC
abundance: -
j_gene: TRBJ2-1
d_gene: -
v_gene: TRBV14

CDR3aa: CATSRWAVSYEQYF
CDR3nt: TGTGCCACCAGCCGGTGGGCTGTCTCCTACGAGCAGTACTTC
abundance: few
j_gene: TRBJ2-7
d_gene: -
v_gene: TRBV15

CDR3aa: CSARAPLGQGATNTEAFF
CDR3nt: TGCAGTGCTAGAGCTCCACTCGGGCAGGGGGCGACGAACACTGAAGCTTTCTTT
abundance: -
j_gene: TRBJ1-1
d_gene: TRBD1
v_gene: TRBV20-1

CDR3aa: CSAKPGLAGTISSYNEQFF
CDR3nt: TGCAGTGCTAAGCCGGGACTAGCGGGAACGATAAGCTCCTACAATGAGCAGTTCTTC
abundance: few
j_gene: TRBJ2-1
d_gene: TRBD2
v_gene: TRBV20-1

CDR3aa: CASSQSSVANEQYF
CDR3nt: TGCGCCAGCAGCCAATCCTCGGTCGCGAATGAGCAGTACTTC
abundance: -
j_gene: TRBJ2-7
d_gene: -
v_gene: TRBV4-3

CDR3aa: CSVVSTGGRRETQYF
CDR3nt: TGCAGCGTGGTATCGACAGGGGGCCGGAGGGAGACCCAGTACTTC
abundance: few
j_gene: TRBJ2-5
d_gene: TRBD1
v_gene: TRBV29-1

CDR3aa: CASSSRTGANVLTF
CDR3nt: TGTGCCAGCAGTTCCCGGACGGGGGCCAACGTCCTGACTTTC
abundance: -
j_gene: TRBJ2-6
d_gene: -
v_gene: TRBV28

CDR3aa: CASRYGQGRVSPLHF
CDR3nt: TGTGCCAGCAGATACGGACAGGGAAGAGTTTCACCCCTCCACTTT
abundance: -
j_gene: TRBJ1-6
d_gene: TRBD1
v_gene: TRBV6-5